The 13 T cell receptor beta chains listed next were all sequenced from one sample in a study of blood T cell repertoires in COVID-19. The repertoire was sequenced with immunoSEQ multiplex PCR; TCRdb's copy has only in-frame clones and lacks some. The data hold tens of thousands of clones, with 90% to 95% observed a single time. The sample was peripheral blood. These receptors came from a woman of 80 years or more with acute or convalescent COVID-19.

V gene TRBV27 combines with J gene TRBJ2-1, with 10 bases lining up with TRBD2. In germline, CDR1 is MNHEY, CDR2 SMNVEV (reference sequence). The CDR3 is 18 amino acids. J gave up 7 bases and V 6 bases, and 18 bases lay outside the gene matches. For the CDR3, the DNA is TGTGCCAGCAGCTCCCTTACCTCAACTAGCGGGAAGGGGAATGAGCAGTTCTTC. Amino acid sequence: CASSSLTSTSGKGNEQFF.

This clone appeared a few times. The chain is built from TRBV2 and TRBJ2-6; a weak D match, TRBD1 (5 bases). This CDR3 has 15 amino acids. Germline V CDR1 and CDR2: SNHLY, FYNNEI. V shed 3 bases and J shed 2 bases, with 8 bases lying between them. CDR3 amino acids: CASSEQGPGANVLTF. Here the CDR3 DNA reads TGTGCCAGCAGTGAGCAGGGTCCTGGGGCCAACGTCCTGACTTTC.

The chain couples TRBV7-3 to TRBJ2-4; weak D call: TRBD1 (6 bases). The CDR3 covers 14 residues. The germline V gene encodes CDR1 SGHTA and CDR2 FQGTGA. V was pared by 1 base and J by 8 bases, with 12 bases between. The CDR3 DNA is TGTGCCAGCAGCTTAAGCCCGGGACAAGACATTCAGTACTTC. Its protein product is CASSLSPGQDIQYF.

The chain couples TRBV10-3 to TRBJ1-1; TRBD1 matches 8 bases. The ends lost 5 bases at V and 1 base at J; junction bases unmatched: 12. Germline CDR1 ENHRY, CDR2 SYGVKD. This CDR3 spans 17 amino acids. The CDR3 region is CAISSKTGVKRNTEAFF. CDR3 nucleotide sequence: TGTGCCATCAGTTCCAAGACAGGGGTCAAAAGGAACACTGAAGCTTTCTTT.

This clone was counted once. The gene calls are TRBV19 and TRBJ1-4; possible D gene TRBD1, 5 bases. Germline lookup yields CDR1 LNHDA and CDR2 SQIVND (reference sequence). The V end lost 5 bases, the J end lost 5 bases, and 12 bases lay between the germline ends. This CDR3 has 14 residues. CDR3 in amino acids: CASSLGHVNEKLFF. The DNA of the CDR3 is TGTGCCAGTAGTCTAGGACATGTCAATGAAAAACTGTTTTTT.

The chain couples TRBV19 to TRBJ1-2, with D perhaps matching TRBD1 (6 bases). This CDR3 is built from 15 residues. The V end lost 3 bases, the J end lost 5 bases, and 16 bases lay between the germline ends. The V gene's germline CDR1 is LNHDA and CDR2 SQIVND (reference sequence). The DNA of the CDR3 is TGTGCCAGTAGTATGTCAGCGGGGGCTGGGTATGGCTACACCTTC. Translating gives CASSMSAGAGYGYTF. Complete variable domain (other parts from reference TRBV19 and TRBJ1-2): DGGITQSPKYLFRKEGQNVTLSCEQNLNHDAMYWYRQDPGQGLRLIYYSQIVNDFQKGDIAEGYSVSREKKESFPLTVTSAQKNPTAFYLCASSMSAGAGYGYTFGSGTRLTVV.

The chain has TRBV10-3 and TRBJ2-3, with 15 nucleotides matching TRBD2. With V trimmed by 6 bases and J by 4 bases, 5 bases remained unmatched. Germline assignment: CDR1 ENHRY and CDR2 SYGVKD. The CDR3 runs to 16 residues. In nucleotides, the CDR3 is TGTGCCATCAGGCCGGGACTAGCGGGAGGCCCAGATACGCAGTATTTT. It specifies CAIRPGLAGGPDTQYF.

The chain has TRBV7-9 and TRBJ2-2; 14 bases match TRBD2. This CDR3 comprises 18 residues. V was clipped by 4 bases and J by 5 bases; unmatched bases: 9. The germline V gene has CDR1 SEHNR and CDR2 FQNEAQ (reference sequence). The CDR3 loop is CASSSRLAGGPRTGELFF. The CDR3 DNA is TGTGCCAGCAGCTCGCGACTAGCGGGAGGGCCGAGGACCGGGGAGCTGTTTTTT.

This chain links TRBV5-5 with TRBJ1-2, with D perhaps matching TRBD1 (6 bases). Deletions cut 1 base from V and 4 bases from J, with 11 bases between. Germline V gene data show CDR1 as SGHKS and CDR2 as YYEKEE (reference sequence). CDR3 size: 14 residues. The CDR3 region is CASSLTGNFYGYTF. The CDR3, as DNA: TGTGCCAGCAGCTTGACAGGGAACTTCTATGGCTACACCTTC. The full variable domain, with the rest looked up from reference TRBV5-5 and TRBJ1-2, is DAGVTQSPTHLIKTRGQQVTLRCSPISGHKSVSWYQQVLGQGPQFIFQYYEKEERGRGNFPDRFSARQFPNYSSELNVNALLLGDSALYLCASSLTGNFYGYTFGSGTRLTVV.

The chain's CDR3 is CASSPFTGRANTQYF. The CDR3 DNA is TGTGCCAGCAGCCCTTTTACCGGGAGGGCGAATACGCAGTATTTT. The chain couples TRBV7-3 to TRBJ2-3; 8 bases are a match to TRBD2. Germline V gene lookup returns CDR1 SGHTA and CDR2 FQGTGA. This CDR3 has 15 amino acids. V lost 5 bases to trimming and J lost 7 bases; unmatched junction nucleotides: 11.

The chain joins TRBV3-1 (or the pseudogene TRBV3-2) to TRBJ2-5; D is perhaps TRBD2 (6 bases). From germline, CDR1 is LGHDT and CDR2 YNNKEL (reference sequence). This CDR3 is 14 amino acids long. V lost 4 bases to trimming and J lost 2 bases, with 11 bases between them. CDR3 in amino acids: CASSRLGEQETQYF. The CDR3 DNA follows: TGTGCCAGCAGCCGACTAGGGGAACAAGAGACCCAGTACTTC.

The chain combines TRBV7-2 with TRBJ2-1; D is possibly TRBD2 (6 bases). The CDR3 runs 14 residues. The germline V gene encodes CDR1 SGHTA and CDR2 FQGNSA. The V and J ends lost 7 bases and 9 bases respectively, with 19 bases between them. The CDR3 DNA follows: TGTGCCAGCACTCCTAGCGAATGGGGTCGTGAGCAGTTCTTC. Its protein product is CASTPSEWGREQFF. Combining the CDR3 with reference TRBV7-2 and TRBJ2-1 gives the whole variable domain GAGVSQSPSNKVTEKGKDVELRCDPISGHTALYWYRQSLGQGLEFLIYFQGNSAPDKSGLPSDRFSAERTGGSVSTLTIQRTQQEDSAVYLCASTPSEWGREQFFGPGTRLTVL.

The V call is TRBV30, the J call TRBJ1-2, with D unclear. V was clipped by 3 bases and J by 8 bases, with 13 bases between them. Germline-derived CDR1 and CDR2 are GTSNPN and SVGIG (reference sequence). The CDR3 has 12 residues. The CDR3 here is CAWSLQTGGYTF. CDR3 coding DNA: TGTGCCTGGAGCTTACAGACGGGAGGCTACACCTTC.